These 12 T cell receptor beta chains originate from one sample sequenced in a study of CD8 T cells in ankylosing spondylitis. Findings of the study overall: A motif of under ten highly homologous TCR beta variants was seen as apparently characteristic of ankylosing spondylitis blood.

These receptors have no identified antigens. Each CDR3 protein is one row after TCRdb ran MiXCR on the 5' RACE reads. The sample has tens of thousands of distinct CDR3 sequences, approximately 9.6% seen once; the top ten hold about 31%. Material: blood, either unsorted or a sorted T cell fraction (not recorded which). The receptors come from a male donor with ankylosing spondylitis.

In this sample, this clonotype turned up many times. The chain uses TRBV19 and TRBJ2-1; no reliable D call. V lost 6 bases to trimming and J lost 0 bases, with 15 bases between them. The CDR3 spans 16 residues. Germline CDR1 reads LNHDA; CDR2 reads SQIVND (reference sequence). The CDR3 loop is CASSRAPRNSYNEQFF. In DNA, the CDR3 is TGTGCCAGTAGCCGGGCCCCAAGGAACTCCTACAATGAGCAGTTCTTC. The variable domain in full, with the rest retrieved from reference TRBV19 and TRBJ2-1, is DGGITQSPKYLFRKEGQNVTLSCEQNLNHDAMYWYRQDPGQGLRLIYYSQIVNDFQKGDIAEGYSVSREKKESFPLTVTSAQKNPTAFYLCASSRAPRNSYNEQFFGPGTRLTVL.

This chain joins TRBV10-3 and TRBJ1-3; maybe TRBD1 (6 bases). With 3 bases removed from V and 2 bases from J, the gap between germline ends came to 8 bases. The CDR3 spans 14 residues. The V gene's germline CDR1 is ENHRY and CDR2 SYGVKD. The CDR3 region is CAISDWTAGNTIYF. CDR3 in DNA: TGTGCCATCAGTGATTGGACAGCTGGAAACACCATATATTTT.

This clonotype was counted many times. V and J are TRBV20-1 and TRBJ1-3; TRBD1 might be the D (6 bases). Germline-derived CDR1 and CDR2 are DFQATT and SNEGSKA (reference sequence). The CDR3 consists of 13 residues. V was shortened by 3 bases and J by 2 bases, with 8 bases between the two germline ends. The CDR3 spells CSASTGTGNTIYF. CDR3 sequence (DNA): TGCAGTGCTAGCACAGGGACTGGAAACACCATATATTTT.

This chain connects TRBV6-5 to TRBJ2-1, with D maybe TRBD2 (5 bases). This CDR3 region has 16 residues. CDR1 is MNHEY and CDR2 is SVGAGI in the germline V gene. The V end lost 0 bases, the J end lost 9 bases, and 18 bases lay between the germline ends. In nucleotides, the CDR3 is TGTGCCAGCAGTTACTCAGTGGGAGTAGTGGTTGCTGAGCAGTTCTTC. Translated: CASSYSVGVVVAEQFF.

Only a few counts were recorded for this clonotype. The chain has TRBV28 and TRBJ2-1; TRBD2 agrees at 12 bases. V gave up 6 bases and J gave up 7 bases; unmatched junction bases: 7. Germline V gene data show CDR1 as MDHEN and CDR2 as SYDVKM. The CDR3 has 15 residues. In DNA form, the CDR3 reads TGTGCCAGCAGCCCGGGACTAGCGGGCTGGAATGAGCAGTTCTTC. It codes for CASSPGLAGWNEQFF.

This clonotype was seen a handful of times. The chain employs TRBV27 and TRBJ1-6; 8 nucleotides agree with TRBD1. V lost 6 bases to trimming and J lost 9 bases; unmatched junction nucleotides: 7. Germline-derived CDR1 and CDR2 are MNHEY and SMNVEV (reference sequence). This CDR3 is 14 amino acids long. CDR3 DNA: TGTGCCAGCAGCCCAGGGGGCCCTCGTTCACCCCTCCACTTT. This codes for CASSPGGPRSPLHF.

V and J are TRBV25-1 and TRBJ1-2, with D uncertain. Looked up from germline, CDR1 is MGHDK and CDR2 is SYGVNS. This CDR3 contains 12 residues. V gave up 3 bases and J gave up 8 bases, with 10 bases separating them. CDR3 coding DNA: TGTGCCAGCAGTGACCCCGGGATCGGCTACACCTTC. Its translation: CASSDPGIGYTF.

This clonotype was seen at least ten times. The chain combines TRBV6-1 with TRBJ1-1, with D unclear. Germline lookup yields CDR1 MNHNS and CDR2 SASEGT. Trimming shortened V by 3 bases and J by 1 base, and 12 bases separated the two germline ends. CDR3 length: 15 amino acids. CDR3 amino acids: CASSEMGIENTEAFF. DNA for the CDR3: TGTGCCAGCAGTGAGATGGGGATAGAGAACACTGAAGCTTTCTTT.

The chain has TRBV20-1 and TRBJ1-1, with D unresolved. The V and J ends lost 3 bases and 3 bases respectively, with 8 bases between them. Germline assignment: CDR1 DFQATT and CDR2 SNEGSKA (reference sequence). This CDR3 region has 12 residues. CDR3 bases: TGCAGTGCTAGGAAGGCTGACACTGAAGCTTTCTTT. This codes for CSARKADTEAFF.

This clonotype has just a few counts. The chain carries TRBV5-1 and TRBJ2-6, with a tentative D call TRBD1 (6 bases). Germline CDR1 and CDR2: SGHRS and YFSETQ. Trimming pared 4 bases from V and 0 bases from J, leaving 11 bases between. The CDR3 spans 16 residues. This CDR3 is CASSGGHGSGANVLTF. DNA for the CDR3: TGCGCCAGCAGCGGGGGACACGGCTCTGGGGCCAACGTCCTGACTTTC. The full variable domain, with the rest looked up from reference TRBV5-1 and TRBJ2-6, is KAGVTQTPRYLIKTRGQQVTLSCSPISGHRSVSWYQQTPGQGLQFLFEYFSETQRNKGNFPGRFSGRQFSNSRSEMNVSTLELGDSALYLCASSGGHGSGANVLTFGAGSRLTVL.

The rearrangement joins TRBV5-6 to TRBJ2-1; D tentatively reads TRBD1 or TRBD2 (6 bases each). Germline assignment: CDR1 SGHDT and CDR2 YYEEEE. Trimming left V 2 bases short and J 7 bases short, with 10 bases between. This CDR3 is 13 amino acids long. This CDR3 reads CASSLRGANEQFF. DNA of the CDR3: TGTGCCAGCAGCTTAAGGGGGGCGAATGAGCAGTTCTTC.

This clonotype appeared many times. The chain joins TRBV12-3 or TRBV12-4 to TRBJ1-5; 7 bases line up with TRBD1. Trimming took 3 bases from V and 6 from J; bases not matched to a gene: 8. This CDR3 spans 15 amino acids. DNA of the CDR3: TGTGCCAGCAGTTTCCATGGACAGGACGGTCAGCCCCAGCATTTT. Protein sequence: CASSFHGQDGQPQHF.